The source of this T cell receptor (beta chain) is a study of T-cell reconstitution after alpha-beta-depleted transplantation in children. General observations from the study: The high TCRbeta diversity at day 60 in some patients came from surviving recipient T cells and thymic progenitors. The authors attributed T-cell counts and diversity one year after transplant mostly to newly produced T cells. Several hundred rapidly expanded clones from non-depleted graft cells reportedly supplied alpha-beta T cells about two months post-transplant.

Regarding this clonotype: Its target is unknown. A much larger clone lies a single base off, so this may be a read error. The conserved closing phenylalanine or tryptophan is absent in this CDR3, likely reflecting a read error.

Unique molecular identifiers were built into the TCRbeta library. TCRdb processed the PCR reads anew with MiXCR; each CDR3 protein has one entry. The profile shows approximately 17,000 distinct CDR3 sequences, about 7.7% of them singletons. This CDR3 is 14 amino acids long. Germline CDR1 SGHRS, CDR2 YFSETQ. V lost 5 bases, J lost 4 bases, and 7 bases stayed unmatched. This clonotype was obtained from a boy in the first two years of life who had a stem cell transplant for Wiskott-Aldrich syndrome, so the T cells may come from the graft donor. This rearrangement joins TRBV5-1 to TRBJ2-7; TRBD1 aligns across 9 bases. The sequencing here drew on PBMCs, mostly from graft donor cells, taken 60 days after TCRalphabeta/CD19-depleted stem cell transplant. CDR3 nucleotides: TGCGCCAGCAGGGGGGACAGGGATGGGTACGAGCAGTACCTC. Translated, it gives CASRGDRDGYEQYL.